This T cell receptor beta chain was found in a study of shared clonotypes between healthy human individuals. Study findings and constraints: Depth of sequencing was expected to influence donor clonotype sharing.

The repertoire was sequenced with immunoSEQ multiplex PCR; TCRdb's copy has only in-frame clones and lacks some. Counted here are about 2.1 million clones, about 93% occurring once; the ten biggest clones make up 1.5% to 2%. V lost 3 bases to trimming and J lost 5 bases, with 16 bases between them. Germline V gene lookup returns CDR1 LGHNA and CDR2 YNFKEQ. CDR3 length: 15 amino acids. CD45RO-negative CD8 cells positively selected for CCR7 made up the naive population, which excluded terminally differentiated effector memory CD45RA+ cells. As for this clone: The antigen remains unidentified.

Sequenced sample: naive CD8+ T cells from PBMCs. The chain uses TRBV4-2 and TRBJ2-5; D may be TRBD1 (5 bases). The sequence was collected from a man younger than 30 in good health. Some clones in this sample may be carry-over from other donors' samples. DNA for the CDR3: TGTGCCAGCAGCCAGTACCTAGGGGTTATGGAGACCCAGTACTTC. Protein product: CASSQYLGVMETQYF.